The 13 T cell receptor beta chains below all came from one sample that was sequenced in a study of blood T cell repertoires in COVID-19. The table came from immunoSEQ multiplex PCR; TCRdb's copy has only in-frame clones and leaves some out. The sample holds approximately 270,000 clones; approximately 85% are singletons and the top ten take around 4.5%. Sequenced: PBMCs or T cells enriched from blood (not recorded which). Receptor source: a woman aged 25 to 39 who had recovered from COVID-19.

J is TRBJ2-7 and V is TRBV6-8, with a weak D call TRBD2 (5 bases). V lost 2 bases and J 4 bases, leaving 12 bases between the germline ends. The CDR3 sequence is 14 residues long. The V gene's germline CDR1 is MNHGY and CDR2 SAAAGT. CDR3 protein: CASSYRDTRYEQYF. CDR3 DNA: TGTGCCAGCAGTTACCGGGATACGAGGTACGAGCAGTACTTC.

The gene calls are TRBV7-9 and TRBJ1-4; D might be TRBD1 (5 bases). Germline CDR1 SEHNR, CDR2 FQNEAQ (reference sequence). Trimming cost V 6 bases and J 13 bases, with 15 bases left between them. This CDR3 is built from 12 residues. CDR3 bases: TGTGCCAGCAGTTCCGGGACCGGGGGACTGTTTTTT. Residues: CASSSGTGGLFF. The whole variable domain, filled in from reference TRBV7-9 and TRBJ1-4, reads DTGVSQNPRHKITKRGQNVTFRCDPISEHNRLYWYRQTLGQGPEFLTYFQNEAQLEKSRLLSDRFSAERPKGSFSTLEIQRTEQGDSAMYLCASSSGTGGLFFGSGTQLSVL.

The gene calls are TRBV11-2 and TRBJ1-2; D ambiguous. The germline V gene has CDR1 SGHAT and CDR2 FQNNGV. The CDR3 length is 18 residues. V lost 2 bases, J lost 2 bases, and 21 bases lay in between. CDR3 sequence (DNA): TGTGCCAGCAGCTTATTGCGGTCCGGGGAAGGATGGAACTATGGCTACACCTTC. Protein: CASSLLRSGEGWNYGYTF.

The chain uses TRBV19 and TRBJ2-6, with 7 bases matching TRBD1. The V and J ends lost 6 bases and 0 bases, in that order; junction bases with no gene match: 11. The germline V gene encodes CDR1 LNHDA and CDR2 SQIVND (reference sequence). The CDR3 has 18 amino acids. Written as DNA, the CDR3 is TGTGCCAGTAGCATCCACAGGGGCCAAAGCTCTGGGGCCAACGTCCTGACTTTC. It specifies CASSIHRGQSSGANVLTF.

This rearrangement joins TRBV7-9 to TRBJ2-2; TRBD1 matches 7 bases. V gave up 8 bases and J gave up 1 base; unmatched junction bases: 7. Per germline, CDR1 SEHNR and CDR2 FQNEAQ (reference sequence). CDR3 length: 15 amino acids. CDR3 coding DNA: TGTGCCAGCGACTTAGGGGGCTTGAACACCGGGGAGCTGTTTTTT. It encodes CASDLGGLNTGELFF.

The CDR3 region has the DNA TGTGCCATCAGTGAGCCACTGAACTATGGCTACACCTTC. This codes for CAISEPLNYGYTF. This chain uses TRBV10-3 with TRBJ1-2; D ambiguous. Per germline, CDR1 ENHRY and CDR2 SYGVKD. This CDR3 has 13 residues. Deletions cut 2 bases from V and 2 bases from J, with 6 bases between.

CDR3 DNA sequence: TGTGCCAGCAGCCTCCGGGGGGGCCGGAGCACAGATACGCAGTATTTT. Translation: CASSLRGGRSTDTQYF. The J gene is TRBJ2-3, the V gene TRBV7-9; 8 nucleotides agree with TRBD2. The CDR3 contains 16 residues. The germline gives CDR1 SEHNR, CDR2 FQNEAQ (reference sequence). The trim removed 5 bases at V and 0 bases at J, leaving 7 bases unmatched.

This rearrangement joins TRBV3-1 (or the pseudogene TRBV3-2) to TRBJ2-1; D is possibly TRBD2 (5 bases). Per the germline V gene, CDR1 is LGHDT and CDR2 is YNNKEL (reference sequence). This CDR3 has 16 residues. V gave up 0 bases and J gave up 5 bases, with 14 bases separating them. CDR3 sequence reads: CASSQERLANDNEQFF. The DNA of the CDR3 is TGTGCCAGCAGCCAAGAGAGGCTAGCTAATGACAATGAGCAGTTCTTC.

The CDR3 sequence: CASSPTGNNEKLFF. The CDR3 DNA sequence: TGTGCCAGCTCACCAACAGGGAATAATGAAAAACTGTTTTTT. V gene TRBV18 combines with J gene TRBJ1-4; tentative D call: TRBD1 (6 bases). CDR1 and CDR2 from the germline V gene are KGHSH and LQKENI. The CDR3 is 14 residues long. Trimming stripped 2 bases from V and 4 bases from J, with 8 bases between.

The CDR3, as DNA: TGCGCCAGCAGGGAGCGGGAGACCCAGTACTTC. Encoded protein: CASRERETQYF. The V and J genes are TRBV5-1 and TRBJ2-5; a weak D match, TRBD2 (5 bases). This CDR3 is built from 11 residues. V lost 5 bases and J lost 5, with 7 bases in between. Germline assignment: CDR1 SGHRS and CDR2 YFSETQ.

The rearrangement uses TRBV19 and TRBJ2-7, with D maybe TRBD1 (8 bases). V lost 3 bases and J lost 1, with 25 bases in between. The CDR3 spans 19 residues. Looked up from germline, CDR1 is LNHDA and CDR2 is SQIVND (reference sequence). In DNA form, the CDR3 reads TGTGCCAGTAGTATCAAATTCAGGGGGCGCGGGGGCTTTTCCTACGAGCAGTACTTC. Protein sequence: CASSIKFRGRGGFSYEQYF.

This rearrangement joins TRBV27 to TRBJ2-1, with TRBD1 matching 7 bases. The CDR3 has 13 residues. The germline V gene has CDR1 MNHEY and CDR2 SMNVEV (reference sequence). The V gene end was trimmed by 6 bases and the J gene end by 8 bases; junction bases not matched to a gene: 7. CDR3 DNA sequence: TGTGCCAGCAGGTGGGAAGGGGGCGATGAGCAGTTCTTC. It specifies CASRWEGGDEQFF.

The chain carries TRBV19 and TRBJ1-2, with 9 positions matching TRBD1. Germline loops: CDR1 LNHDA, CDR2 SQIVND (reference sequence). This CDR3 contains 14 residues. Germline trimming cut 6 bases from V and 5 bases from J; bases unmatched to any gene: 7. The CDR3 DNA follows: TGTGCCAGTAGCCGGGACAGGGCGGCGTATGGCTACACCTTC. As protein: CASSRDRAAYGYTF.